Below are 4 T cell receptor beta chains sequenced from a single sample in a study of Tregs in tolerant kidney transplant recipients. The assay was immunoSEQ multiplex PCR, and TCRdb's table has in-frame clones only and misses some. The table has tens of thousands of clones, roughly 91% seen once. Here the sequenced sample was CD4+ T cells from blood, taken before the transplant. The receptors shown here come from a human donor who received a combined kidney and bone marrow transplant.

The CDR3 DNA reads TGTGCCAGCAGCTTAGAGGGACTAGCGGGAGGGTCAGATACGCAGTATTTT. Translating gives CASSLEGLAGGSDTQYF. The chain is built from TRBV11-3 and TRBJ2-3; the match to TRBD2 covers 16 bases. The length of the CDR3 is 17 residues. V shed 0 bases, J shed 4 bases, and the junction held 1 base outside the gene matches. The V gene's germline CDR1 is SGHNT and CDR2 YENEEA.

The J gene is TRBJ2-7, the V gene TRBV4-3; 7 bases agree with TRBD1. Germline CDR1 LGHNA, CDR2 YSLEER. The CDR3 totals 16 residues. V gave up 3 bases and J gave up 0 bases; unmatched junction bases: 8. CDR3 sequence (DNA): TGCGCCAGCAGCCAGAAACTCGGGACAGACTCCTACGAGCAGTACTTC. Amino acid sequence: CASSQKLGTDSYEQYF.

The gene calls are TRBV4-2 and TRBJ2-7; maybe TRBD1 (6 bases). The V gene lost 1 base and the J gene lost 2 bases, with 9 bases spanning the gap. Germline V CDR1 and CDR2: LGHNA, YNFKEQ. This CDR3 has 14 residues. DNA for the CDR3: TGTGCCAGCAGCCAAGCCCCAGGGGCCTACGAGCAGTACTTC. Residues: CASSQAPGAYEQYF.

This clone appeared a few times. The V gene is TRBV29-1, the J gene TRBJ1-2, with D perhaps matching TRBD1 (5 bases). CDR3 length: 13 residues. Trimming removed 4 bases at V and 0 bases at J, with 9 bases between. Germline V gives CDR1 SQVTM, CDR2 ANQGSEA. CDR3 in DNA: TGCAGCGTTGGCCAGGGTTCTAACTATGGCTACACCTTC. Amino acids: CSVGQGSNYGYTF. Complete variable domain (other parts from reference TRBV29-1 and TRBJ1-2): SAVISQKPSRDICQRGTSLTIQCQVDSQVTMMFWYRQQPGQSLTLIATANQGSEATYESGFVIDKFPISRPNLTFSTLTVSNMSPEDSSIYLCSVGQGSNYGYTFGSGTRLTVV.